This TCR beta chain was sequenced for a study of blood T cell repertoires in COVID-19. Study at large: From the United States, Italy and Spain came samples of acute and convalescent COVID-19. T cells, B-cell-depleted T cells, or PBMCs supplied cDNA or gDNA.

V shed 1 base and J 2 bases; nucleotides not matched to a gene: 13. The germline gives CDR1 SGHAT, CDR2 FQNNGV. The CDR3 extends over 18 amino acids. The authors' processing: Scientists estimated how many nucleated cells there were by amplifying reference gene primers. Using immunoSEQ multiplex PCR, the repertoire was profiled, and TCRdb retains in-frame clones only, with some absent. That table furnishes V, J and clone size, whereas the DNA furnished D and trimming. This sample carries approximately 400,000 clones, 81% of them seen once, and the ten largest clones take 1.1%. The sample comprised peripheral blood. The V call is TRBV11-2, the J call TRBJ2-7, with TRBD1 matching over 8 bases. This receptor was obtained from a human donor with acute or convalescent COVID-19. The donor label of this sample is uncertain. CDR3 amino acids: CASSLARRRQGRTYEQYF. As DNA, the CDR3 is TGTGCCAGCAGCTTAGCAAGGCGGCGACAGGGGCGAACCTACGAGCAGTACTTC.